Listed here are 8 T cell receptor beta chains from one sample, sequenced in a study of T cells after yellow fever vaccination. TCRdb fed the 5' RACE reads into MiXCR, producing one record per CDR3 protein. The sample holds 150,000 to 200,000 distinct CDR3 sequences; about 10% are singletons and the top ten take roughly a third. The sequenced sample was CD8+ T cells sorted from PBMCs, obtained 15 days after the yellow fever booster vaccination. Receptors were obtained from a man between 18 and 29 years old who received the YFV17D yellow fever vaccine.

The rearrangement links TRBV10-1 to TRBJ2-3; the D is unclear. Deletions cut 11 bases from V and 6 bases from J, with 15 bases between. Germline CDR1 is WNHNN and CDR2 is SYGVQD (reference sequence). This CDR3 comprises 12 residues. The CDR3 sequence is CADSLEPDTQYF. The DNA of the CDR3 is TGCGCCGATTCTCTAGAGCCGGATACGCAGTATTTT.

This chain connects TRBV6-5 to TRBJ2-1; D may be TRBD2 (5 bases). CDR1 MNHEY and CDR2 SVGAGI come from the germline V gene. V gave up 0 bases and J gave up 9 bases, with 15 bases separating them. The length of the CDR3 is 15 residues. The CDR3: CASSYSAGIRGEQFF. In nucleotides, the CDR3 is TGTGCCAGCAGTTACTCGGCAGGAATACGGGGTGAGCAGTTCTTC.

Comments on this clonotype: A read error may be the cause here, since a much bigger clone is one base away. The V and J genes are TRBV7-6 and TRBJ2-1, with D tentatively TRBD2 (7 bases). There are 13 residues in the CDR3. Trimming cost V 3 bases and J 8 bases, with 11 bases left between them. CDR1 and CDR2 (germline): SGHVS, FNYEAQ. For the CDR3, the DNA is TGTGCCAGCAGCTTTGGGGGGGCGGATGAGCAGTTCTTC. This encodes CASSFGGADEQFF.

The V and J genes are TRBV28 and TRBJ1-6; no clear D gene. V gave up 3 bases and J gave up 6 bases, with 3 bases separating them. The CDR3 covers 12 residues. Germline CDR1 is MDHEN and CDR2 is SYDVKM. The CDR3, as DNA: TGTGCCAGCAGTTTCGGTAATTCACCCCTCCACTTT. This gives the protein CASSFGNSPLHF.

The J gene is TRBJ2-3, the V gene TRBV10-3; 10 bases match TRBD2. V was clipped by 3 bases and J by 2 bases; unmatched bases: 14. CDR1 and CDR2 (germline): ENHRY, SYGVKD. This CDR3 contains 19 residues. The DNA for the CDR3 is TGTGCCATCAGTGAACAACCCGCACTAGCGGGGAACGACACAGATACGCAGTATTTT. Translated: CAISEQPALAGNDTDTQYF.

The rearrangement uses TRBV19 and TRBJ2-1; D gene ambiguous. Trimming took 6 bases from V and 9 from J, leaving 18 bases between them. There are 14 residues in the CDR3. Per germline, CDR1 LNHDA and CDR2 SQIVND (reference sequence). CDR3 loop: CASRGGRSIIEQFF. For the CDR3, the DNA is TGTGCCAGTAGAGGTGGACGGAGCATCATTGAGCAGTTCTTC.

This clonotype has at least ten counts. V gene TRBV10-3 combines with J gene TRBJ2-7; tentative D call: TRBD1 (5 bases). Deletions cut 7 bases from V and 2 bases from J, with 15 bases between. Per germline, CDR1 ENHRY and CDR2 SYGVKD. This CDR3 has 14 residues. The CDR3 sequence is CAITAGDRTYEQYF. The CDR3 coding sequence is TGTGCCATCACCGCCGGAGACAGAACCTACGAGCAGTACTTC.

The rearrangement joins TRBV9 to TRBJ2-7, with no clear D. The CDR3 is 14 amino acids. V lost 0 bases and J 3 bases, leaving 10 bases between the germline ends. CDR1 SGDLS and CDR2 YYNGEE come from the germline V gene. The CDR3 reads CASSVAGYSYEQYF. DNA for the CDR3: TGTGCCAGCAGCGTAGCCGGGTATAGCTACGAGCAGTACTTC.